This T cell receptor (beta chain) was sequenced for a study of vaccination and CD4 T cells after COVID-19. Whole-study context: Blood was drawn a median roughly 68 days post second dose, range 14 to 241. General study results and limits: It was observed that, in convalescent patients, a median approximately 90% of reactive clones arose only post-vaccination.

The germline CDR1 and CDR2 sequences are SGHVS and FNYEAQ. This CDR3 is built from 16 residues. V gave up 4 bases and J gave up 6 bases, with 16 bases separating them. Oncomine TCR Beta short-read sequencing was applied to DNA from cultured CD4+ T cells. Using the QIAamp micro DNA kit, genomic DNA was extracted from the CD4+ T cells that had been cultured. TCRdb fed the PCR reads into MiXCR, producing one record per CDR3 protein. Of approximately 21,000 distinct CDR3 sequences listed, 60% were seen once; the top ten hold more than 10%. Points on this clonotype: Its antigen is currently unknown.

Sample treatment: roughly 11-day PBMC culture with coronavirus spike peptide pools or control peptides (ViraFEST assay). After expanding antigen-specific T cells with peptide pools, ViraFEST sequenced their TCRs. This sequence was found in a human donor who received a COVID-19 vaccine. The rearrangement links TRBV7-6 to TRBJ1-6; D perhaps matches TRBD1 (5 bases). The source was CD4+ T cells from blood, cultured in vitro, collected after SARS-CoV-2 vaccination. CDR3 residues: CASSSESRVTNSPLHF. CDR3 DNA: TGTGCCAGCAGCTCCGAGTCCAGGGTAACTAATTCACCCCTCCACTTT.